Included here is one TCR beta chain sequence, with context. This specimen belongs to a study of blood T cell repertoires in COVID-19. Authors' methods: How many nucleated cells were present was estimated from reference gene primer amplification. TCRdb's table, derived via immunoSEQ multiplex PCR, lists solely in-frame clones and lacks some. V and J calls and clone size are those listed in that table; D and trimming were worked out from the DNA. The table shows 180,000 or so clones, with approximately 82% occurring only once. Deletions cut 3 bases from V and 3 bases from J, with 11 bases between. The CDR3 loop spans 15 amino acids. CDR1 and CDR2 (germline): LNHDA, SQIVND (reference sequence).

The receptor's source is a woman aged 45-59 years in a cohort exposed to, infected with or recovered from COVID-19 (not recorded which). Sequencing input: PBMCs or T cells enriched from blood (not recorded which). V gene TRBV19 combines with J gene TRBJ1-4; maybe TRBD1 (6 bases). The chain's CDR3 is CASSIGGHANEKLFF. The CDR3 nucleotides are TGTGCCAGTAGTATCGGGGGGCATGCTAATGAAAAACTGTTTTTT.